What follows is one T cell receptor beta chain and its context. The target of this receptor is not known. There are no base qualities to consult, and no much larger clone falls within one base. V and J lose 2 bases and 6 bases, and a span of 7 bases separates them. CDR1 and CDR2, per the germline V gene (reference sequence), are DFQATT and SNEGSKA. The CDR3 goes from the cysteine to the phenylalanine over 11 residues. Of all the DNA, just the CDR3 is kept, 33 bases in frame from base 1. Participants in the prospective study were enrolled through a virtual design, were aged roughly 18 to 100 years, and lived in about two dozen United States geographic areas. Cohort assignment in the prospective study relied on participant-reported clinical history from a screening survey and a study questionnaire. Mobile phlebotomists in the prospective study collected whole blood, serum and a nasopharyngeal or oropharyngeal swab from every participant. Over an approximately two-month period, participants in the prospective study had the option of providing additional blood draws and questionnaires. Blood samples from the prospective study were shipped frozen or at room temperature prior to DNA extraction.

The immunoSEQ Assay, a bias-controlled multiplex PCR, was used to amplify TCRbeta CDR3 regions from genomic DNA. On the authors' methods: Nucleated cell counts per sample were estimated from amplification of reference gene primers within the assay. To quantify the absolute abundance of each unique TCRbeta CDR3 rearrangement, sequence reads were collapsed and filtered. For each sample, productive Simpson clonality was calculated as the square root of Simpson's diversity index over productive rearrangements. Imported from immuneACCESS, the table was reduced by TCRdb to in-frame sequences with V and J called. These copies leave out some clones; in studies compared against another copy, an unresolved V gene accounts for under half, and the cause of the remainder is not known. D and trimming come from the DNA, and the V and J calls and clone size come from that table. This sample lists 150,000 to 200,000 clones; approximately 73% were detected once. The top ten constitute roughly 17% of the sample.

The data stem from a study of blood T cell repertoires in COVID-19 (dated by TCRdb to 2018 to 2020). Regarding the research as a whole: Collaborator samples came from the United States, Italy and Spain and covered acute and convalescent phases of COVID-19. The prospective study material was composed of cDNA or gDNA derived from T cells, B-cell-depleted T cells, or PBMCs. Subjects who had been exposed to COVID-19, were actively infected with it, or had recovered from it provided the deeply sampled blood TCRbeta repertoires that made up the dataset. The repertoires were made available in a free public database intended to serve as a resource for research on the immune response to SARS-CoV-2. Samples came from the ongoing ImmuneRACE study (first 160 participants) plus 1,254 subjects from 6 global collaborators. Nearly every sample came with metadata listing a de-identified subject ID, COVID-19 status, age in years and sex. Where available, HLA class I and class II types were taken from metadata supplied by the sample provider and were not determined by assay-based typing.

Paper-wide results and their limitations: Clinical and demographic metadata were provided uncurated, with the amount varying by source and participant.

Recombination linked TRBV20-1 to TRBJ1-2; the D gene is possibly TRBD1, with 6 bases matching. This receptor was identified in a woman in her forties or fifties with acute COVID-19. The sequenced sample consisted of PBMCs or T cells enriched from blood (not recorded which). The CDR3 sequence is CSARNRDGYTF. The sequenced DNA: TGCAGTGCTAGAAACAGGGATGGCTACACCTTC.